A single sample gave rise to the 5 T cell receptor beta chains below, sequenced in a study of blood T cell repertoires in COVID-19. The protocol was immunoSEQ multiplex PCR, while the TCRdb copy is restricted to in-frame clones and leaves out a portion. The data show some 180,000 clones, with 70% to 85% seen just once and around 7% held by the top ten. The sequenced material came from peripheral blood. The receptors stem from a human donor in a cohort sampled during active COVID-19.

The chain recombines TRBV7-3 with TRBJ2-2; 7 nucleotides line up with TRBD1. The V gene end was trimmed by 5 bases and the J gene end by 0 bases; junction bases not matched to a gene: 6. Germline assignment: CDR1 SGHTA and CDR2 FQGTGA. CDR3 length: 16 amino acids. This CDR3 is CASSDPGQSNTGELFF. Here the CDR3 DNA reads TGTGCCAGCAGCGACCCGGGACAGTCGAACACCGGGGAGCTGTTTTTT.

The gene calls are TRBV6-5 and TRBJ2-2; D may be TRBD2 (7 bases). Trimming removed 10 bases from V and 7 bases from J, with 22 bases in between. Germline loops: CDR1 MNHEY, CDR2 SVGAGI. This CDR3 comprises 15 residues. The CDR3 nucleotides read TGTGCCACGGGAGCCTTGGGGGGGGCGGACGGGGAGCTGTTTTTT. It specifies CATGALGGADGELFF.

The genes are TRBV15 and TRBJ1-4; D might be TRBD1 (6 bases). Germline V gene lookup returns CDR1 LNHNV and CDR2 YYDKDF (reference sequence). The CDR3 contains 16 residues. V lost 3 bases to trimming and J lost 7 bases, with 18 bases between them. In nucleotides, the CDR3 is TGTGCCACCAGCAGCCCCCACAGGGATTGGGGTGAAAAACTGTTTTTT. Protein sequence: CATSSPHRDWGEKLFF.

This chain uses TRBV19 with TRBJ1-6, with D uncertain. The CDR3 sequence is 19 residues long. V was cut by 0 bases and J by 0 bases, with 15 bases left in between. Germline V CDR1 and CDR2: LNHDA, SQIVND (reference sequence). The CDR3 DNA is TGTGCCAGTAGTATAGATAAAAGCGGACGGAGCTCCTATAATTCACCCCTCCACTTT. Its translation: CASSIDKSGRSSYNSPLHF.

V gene TRBV7-3 combines with J gene TRBJ2-7; D unresolved. Trimming left V 5 bases short and J 5 bases short, with 10 bases between. The CDR3 extends over 12 amino acids. CDR1 and CDR2 from the germline V gene are SGHTA and FQGTGA. In DNA form, the CDR3 reads TGTGCCAGCAGCCTAATAACTGACGAGCAGTACTTC. Amino acids: CASSLITDEQYF. Based on the CDR3 plus reference TRBV7-3 and TRBJ2-7, the full variable domain is GAGVSQTPSNKVTEKGKYVELRCDPISGHTALYWYRQSLGQGPEFLIYFQGTGAADDSGLPNDRFFAVRPEGSVSTLKIQRTERGDSAVYLCASSLITDEQYFGPGTRLTVT.